The 27 T cell receptor beta chains reported below all come from one sample, sequenced in a study of cytomegalovirus exposure and HLA in healthy donors. The PCR used 60 Vbeta and 13 Jbeta primers. Some clones are missing from TCRdb's copy, which holds only in-frame ones; the method was immunoSEQ multiplex PCR. This table lists 40,000 or so clones. Sequencing used PBMCs. Receptor source: a male donor in good health and CMV-seronegative.

The rearrangement links TRBV5-6 to TRBJ2-7; the D is unclear. Germline-derived CDR1 and CDR2 are SGHDT and YYEEEE. The CDR3 contains 12 residues. Trimming removed 6 bases from V and 3 bases from J, with 10 bases in between. The CDR3 sequence is CASMSDSYEQYF. CDR3 DNA sequence: TGTGCCAGCATGTCCGATAGCTACGAGCAGTACTTC.

CDR3 in amino acids: CASSSRGRREKLFF. In nucleotides, the CDR3 is TGTGCCAGCAGTTCTAGGGGGCGACGAGAAAAACTGTTTTTT. V usage is TRBV28 and J usage is TRBJ1-4; 7 positions agree with TRBD1. Germline CDR1 is MDHEN and CDR2 is SYDVKM. The CDR3 runs to 14 residues. V dropped 4 bases and J dropped 8; count of bases not matched to a gene: 7.

V usage is TRBV28 and J usage is TRBJ1-5, with a tentative D call TRBD1 (5 bases). V lost 3 bases and J 5 bases, leaving 8 bases between the germline ends. This CDR3 is built from 13 residues. Germline V gene lookup returns CDR1 MDHEN and CDR2 SYDVKM. The CDR3 DNA follows: TGTGCCAGCAGTTTTTGGGGGGATCAGCCCCAGCATTTT. Protein sequence: CASSFWGDQPQHF.

The genes are TRBV18 and TRBJ2-7; 10 positions match TRBD1. The CDR3 sequence is 16 residues long. The V and J ends lost 4 bases and 4 bases, in that order; junction bases with no gene match: 10. From germline, CDR1 is KGHSH and CDR2 LQKENI. The CDR3 loop is CASSRYDRGPAYEQYF. The CDR3 DNA follows: TGTGCCAGCTCACGATATGACAGGGGGCCTGCTTACGAGCAGTACTTC.

This chain links TRBV30 with TRBJ1-6; 9 bases are a match to TRBD1. V was pared by 2 bases and J by 5 bases, with 4 bases of the junction left unmatched. CDR1 and CDR2 (germline): GTSNPN, SVGIG (reference sequence). The CDR3 is made up of 15 amino acids. The CDR3 reads CAWSWGQGNNSPLHF. The CDR3 DNA is TGTGCCTGGAGTTGGGGACAGGGAAATAATTCACCCCTCCACTTT.

This chain uses TRBV5-6 with TRBJ2-2, with TRBD1 matching 7 bases. The CDR3 runs 14 residues. Trimming at V came to 4 bases and at J to 7 bases, leaving 7 bases not matched to a gene. Looked up from germline, CDR1 is SGHDT and CDR2 is YYEEEE. The CDR3 here is CASSPDRVGGELFF. CDR3 nucleotide sequence: TGTGCCAGCAGCCCCGACAGGGTCGGCGGGGAGCTGTTTTTT.

The chain is built from TRBV18 and TRBJ1-2; 8 bases fit TRBD1. The CDR3 runs 14 residues. V was pared by 3 bases and J by 5 bases, with 5 bases of the junction left unmatched. In germline, CDR1 is KGHSH, CDR2 LQKENI. CDR3 sequence: CASSPDRDGYGYTF. CDR3 nucleotides: TGTGCCAGCTCACCGGACAGGGACGGGTATGGCTACACCTTC.

This rearrangement joins TRBV4-1 to TRBJ2-7; 8 positions agree with TRBD1. This CDR3 contains 13 residues. CDR1 MGHRA and CDR2 YSYEKL come from the germline V gene. V was clipped by 5 bases and J by 7 bases; unmatched bases: 7. The CDR3 loop is CASSYDRGGEQYF. As DNA, the CDR3 is TGCGCCAGCAGCTATGACAGGGGAGGAGAGCAGTACTTC.

This rearrangement joins TRBV6-4 to TRBJ2-2; the match to TRBD1 covers 7 bases. J gave up 5 bases and V 3 bases, and 6 bases lay outside the gene matches. Germline assignment: CDR1 MRHNA and CDR2 SNTAGT. The CDR3 is made up of 15 amino acids. This CDR3 is CASSDTGDGTGELFF. In DNA form, the CDR3 reads TGTGCCAGCAGTGATACAGGGGACGGGACCGGGGAGCTGTTTTTT.

The chain combines TRBV5-1 with TRBJ2-7, with D maybe TRBD1 (5 bases). Germline CDR1 and CDR2: SGHRS and YFSETQ. The germline V and J ends were trimmed by 2 bases and 3 bases, with 9 bases remaining between them. This CDR3 has 13 amino acids. CDR3 nucleotides: TGCGCCAGCAGCTTTGGACAAGTCTACGAGCAGTACTTC. Translated: CASSFGQVYEQYF.

This chain links TRBV18 with TRBJ2-7, with 9 positions matching TRBD1. J gave up 7 bases and V 6 bases, and 16 bases lay outside the gene matches. This CDR3 region has 16 residues. Germline assignment: CDR1 KGHSH and CDR2 LQKENI. In DNA, the CDR3 is TGTGCCAGCTCTCAAGAATTGGGACAGGGAACTAGGGAGCAGTACTTC. This translates into CASSQELGQGTREQYF.

As concerns this clone: Other DNA sequences in the same sample also yield this CDR3. This sequence joins TRBV5-1 and TRBJ2-1, with D perhaps matching TRBD2 (6 bases). Germline V lookup: CDR1 SGHRS, CDR2 YFSETQ. V lost 4 bases and J 10 bases, leaving 12 bases between the germline ends. The CDR3 extends over 12 amino acids. The chain's CDR3 is CASSLEAGEQFF. The DNA of the CDR3 is TGCGCCAGCAGCCTGGAAGCGGGCGAGCAGTTCTTC.

This chain joins TRBV27 and TRBJ1-3; no firm D call. CDR1 MNHEY and CDR2 SMNVEV come from the germline V gene (reference sequence). The V gene lost 5 bases and the J gene lost 0 bases, with 8 bases spanning the gap. The CDR3 runs to 14 residues. CDR3 sequence (DNA): TGTGCCAGCAGTCTACGGTTCTCTGGAAACACCATATATTTT. Its protein product is CASSLRFSGNTIYF.

J is TRBJ1-2 and V is TRBV19; TRBD1 aligns across 9 bases. Germline V gives CDR1 LNHDA, CDR2 SQIVND (reference sequence). V shed 7 bases, J shed 2 bases, and the junction held 8 bases outside the gene matches. This CDR3 has 15 amino acids. The CDR3 DNA reads TGTGCCAGTACCAGGACAGGGGCCAAGAACTATGGCTACACCTTC. Residues: CASTRTGAKNYGYTF.

This chain connects TRBV25-1 to TRBJ1-6; 7 nucleotides line up with TRBD1. J gave up 10 bases and V 4 bases, and 10 bases lay outside the gene matches. Germline V gene lookup returns CDR1 MGHDK and CDR2 SYGVNS. CDR3 length equals 15 residues. DNA for the CDR3: TGTGCCAGCAGTGTAGCCCAGGGGGGCGGCTCACCCCTCCACTTT. It translates to CASSVAQGGGSPLHF.

The CDR3 loop is CASRYDSGAWFGKLFF. The CDR3 DNA is TGTGCCAGCAGATACGACAGTGGGGCCTGGTTTGGAAAACTGTTTTTT. The chain has TRBV28 and TRBJ1-4, with D possibly matching TRBD1 (5 bases). The germline gives CDR1 MDHEN, CDR2 SYDVKM. V lost 6 bases and J lost 10, with 24 bases in between. This CDR3 is built from 16 residues.

The J gene is TRBJ1-5, the V gene TRBV19; D not certain. This CDR3 spans 16 amino acids. CDR1 and CDR2 from the germline V gene are LNHDA and SQIVND (reference sequence). The V and J ends lost 5 bases and 5 bases respectively, with 19 bases between them. The CDR3 nucleotides read TGTGCCAGTAGTGAATCTGGAGGTGGGGTGTATCAGCCCCAGCATTTT. This gives the protein CASSESGGGVYQPQHF.

The chain combines TRBV29-1 with TRBJ1-1; D remains unclear. V was pared by 7 bases and J by 5 bases, with 11 bases between. Germline CDR1 reads SQVTM; CDR2 reads ANQGSEA. The CDR3 totals 11 residues. Here the CDR3 reads CSARPGTEAFF. DNA for the CDR3: TGCAGCGCCCGGCCGGGGACTGAAGCTTTCTTT.

The chain has TRBV14 and TRBJ1-4, with D perhaps TRBD1 (5 bases). V gave up 1 base and J gave up 3 bases, with 12 bases separating them. This CDR3 has 16 amino acids. The germline gives CDR1 SGHDN, CDR2 FVKESK. CDR3: CASSQGSGLANEKLFF. The CDR3 DNA sequence: TGTGCCAGCAGCCAAGGTTCAGGGTTAGCTAATGAAAAACTGTTTTTT. Complete variable domain (other parts from reference TRBV14 and TRBJ1-4): EAGVTQFPSHSVIEKGQTVTLRCDPISGHDNLYWYRRVMGKEIKFLLHFVKESKQDESGMPNNRFLAERTGGTYSTLKVQPAELEDSGVYFCASSQGSGLANEKLFFGSGTQLSVL.

This sequence joins TRBV7-9 and TRBJ1-2, with 7 bases aligning to TRBD1. The germline gives CDR1 SEHNR, CDR2 FQNEAQ (reference sequence). This CDR3 has 13 residues. V lost 4 bases, J lost 8 bases, and 7 bases stayed unmatched. In DNA, the CDR3 is TGTGCCAGCAGCTCTAGGACAGGATTCGGCTACACCTTC. Its protein product is CASSSRTGFGYTF.

J is TRBJ2-5 and V is TRBV6-6; D uncertain. The DNA matches TRBJ2-7 better at its end, which makes the J call doubtful. CDR3 length equals 13 residues. CDR1 is MNHNY and CDR2 is SVGAGI in the germline V gene (reference sequence). CDR3 in DNA: TGTGCCAGCAGTCCCGGTTGGGCCTACGAGCAGTACTTC. Protein sequence: CASSPGWAYEQYF.

This chain connects TRBV5-4 to TRBJ2-1, with 10 bases aligning to TRBD2. Germline V lookup: CDR1 SGHNT, CDR2 YYREEE (reference sequence). The V gene end was trimmed by 4 bases and the J gene end by 0 bases; junction bases not matched to a gene: 7. The CDR3 length is 17 residues. The CDR3 sequence: CASSAIAGGHSYNEQFF. DNA for the CDR3: TGTGCCAGCAGCGCTATAGCGGGGGGCCACTCCTACAATGAGCAGTTCTTC. The variable domain in full, with the rest retrieved from reference TRBV5-4 and TRBJ2-1, is ETGVTQSPTHLIKTRGQQVTLRCSSQSGHNTVSWYQQALGQGPQFIFQYYREEENGRGNFPPRFSGLQFPNYSSELNVNALELDDSALYLCASSAIAGGHSYNEQFFGPGTRLTVL.

The V call is TRBV18, the J call TRBJ1-2; D is unresolved. CDR3 size: 15 residues. V was shortened by 3 bases and J by 8 bases, with 19 bases between the two germline ends. CDR1 and CDR2 (germline): KGHSH, LQKENI. Here the CDR3 reads CASSPSRGVVEGYTF. CDR3 sequence (DNA): TGTGCCAGCTCACCCTCCCGGGGTGTCGTGGAGGGCTACACCTTC.

CDR3 DNA sequence: TGTGCCAGCTCCGGGGGGGGCGCGAGAGGCTACACCTTC. Translation gives CASSGGGARGYTF. The V gene is TRBV7-9, the J gene TRBJ1-2, with a tentative D call TRBD1 (6 bases). The CDR3 runs to 13 residues. Per the germline V gene, CDR1 is SEHNR and CDR2 is FQNEAQ (reference sequence). The V gene lost 8 bases and the J gene lost 8 bases, with 18 bases spanning the gap.

The chain employs TRBV5-5 and TRBJ2-7; no reliable D call. This CDR3 region has 15 residues. The V gene's germline CDR1 is SGHKS and CDR2 YYEKEE (reference sequence). Trimming shortened V by 0 bases and J by 6 bases, and 16 bases separated the two germline ends. The CDR3 region is CASSLAGPVFAEQYF. The CDR3 bases are TGTGCCAGCAGCTTGGCTGGGCCTGTCTTTGCCGAGCAGTACTTC.

The CDR3 bases are TGTGCCAGCCGAACCGTGGGAGGGGATGAAGAGACCCAGTACTTC. Residues: CASRTVGGDEETQYF. V and J are TRBV27 and TRBJ2-5, with 7 nucleotides matching TRBD2. This CDR3 is built from 15 residues. Germline loops: CDR1 MNHEY, CDR2 SMNVEV (reference sequence). V gave up 8 bases and J gave up 3 bases; unmatched junction bases: 12.

The rearrangement joins TRBV5-1 to TRBJ2-5; 7 nucleotides line up with TRBD2. Germline V gene data show CDR1 as SGHRS and CDR2 as YFSETQ. This CDR3 has 14 amino acids. Trimming removed 3 bases from V and 2 bases from J; junction bases left unmatched: 4. DNA for the CDR3: TGCGCCAGCAGCTGGGGGGGATCACAAGAGACCCAGTACTTC. Its translation is CASSWGGSQETQYF.